One sample yielded the 18 T cell receptor beta chains listed below, sequenced in a study of T cell changes during pregnancy in multiple sclerosis. The data were produced by immunoSEQ multiplex PCR, yet TCRdb's version contains in-frame clones alone and is incomplete. The sample has 40,000 to 60,000 clones, over 90% seen once. The sample was CD4+ T cells from peripheral blood mononuclear cells, taken in the third trimester of pregnancy. The receptors derive from a female donor with multiple sclerosis, enrolled in a pregnancy study.

This clone was counted once. The chain joins TRBV10-3 to TRBJ2-3; D not resolved. The V gene lost 0 bases and the J gene lost 6 bases, with 7 bases spanning the gap. This CDR3 spans 13 amino acids. The germline V gene encodes CDR1 ENHRY and CDR2 SYGVKD. CDR3 DNA: TGTGCCATCAGTGAGTCGTTCGCGGATACGCAGTATTTT. It encodes CAISESFADTQYF.

This chain uses TRBV29-1 with TRBJ2-1; 13 nucleotides line up with TRBD2. Germline CDR1 is SQVTM and CDR2 is ANQGSEA. This CDR3 is built from 15 residues. The junction had 14 bases not matched to a gene; V was cut back by 5 bases and J by 13 bases. Written as DNA, the CDR3 is TGCAGCGTTACTACTAGCGGGGGGGCCGGGCTGGGACAGTTCTTC. Translated, it gives CSVTTSGGAGLGQFF.

Turning to this clone: The junction does not match germline at one end; this may be a read error. The chain recombines TRBV7-7 with TRBJ2-5; TRBD1 matches 7 bases. Germline V CDR1 and CDR2: SSHAT, FNYEAQ (reference sequence). CDR3 length: 15 residues. The CDR3 spells CASSTDRVGRETQYF. DNA of the CDR3: TGTGCTAGCAGCACCGACAGGGTTGGAAGAGAGACCCAGTACTTC.

CDR3 coding DNA: TGTGCCAGCAGTCGACCCGCCGGGACTAGCTACAATGAGCAGTTCTTC. Translation: CASSRPAGTSYNEQFF. The V call is TRBV27, the J call TRBJ2-1, with 8 bases aligning to TRBD2. CDR1 and CDR2 (germline): MNHEY, SMNVEV (reference sequence). Trimming took 5 bases from V and 3 from J; bases not matched to a gene: 9. CDR3 length: 16 residues.

The chain couples TRBV7-9 to TRBJ1-4, with TRBD1 as a possible D gene (6 bases). CDR3 length: 15 amino acids. Trimming removed 5 bases at V and 3 bases at J, with 13 bases between. The germline CDR1 and CDR2 sequences are SEHNR and FQNEAQ (reference sequence). CDR3 protein: CASSVTGSSNEKLFF. In DNA, the CDR3 is TGTGCCAGCAGCGTAACAGGGAGTTCTAATGAAAAACTGTTTTTT.

This clone was seen a single time. This chain connects TRBV19 to TRBJ2-2; possibly TRBD1 for D (6 bases). In germline, CDR1 is LNHDA, CDR2 SQIVND (reference sequence). The CDR3 runs 16 residues. V gave up 3 bases and J gave up 2 bases, with 13 bases separating them. The DNA for the CDR3 is TGTGCCAGTAGTATTGTAGGGGGATCAAACACCGGGGAGCTGTTTTTT. It specifies CASSIVGGSNTGELFF.

The CDR3 region is CASSTPTGSRPLYGYTF. For the CDR3, the DNA is TGTGCCAGTAGTACCCCGACAGGGAGTCGTCCTCTCTATGGCTACACCTTC. J is TRBJ1-2 and V is TRBV19; 7 bases match TRBD1. CDR3 length equals 17 residues. V lost 4 bases, J lost 4 bases, and 15 bases stayed unmatched. CDR1 and CDR2 from the germline V gene are LNHDA and SQIVND (reference sequence).

The V and J genes are TRBV7-2 and TRBJ1-5, with TRBD1 as a possible D gene (6 bases). This CDR3 has 14 residues. The V and J ends lost 5 bases and 2 bases respectively, with 10 bases between them. Germline V gene lookup returns CDR1 SGHTA and CDR2 FQGNSA. This chain's CDR3 is CASSTRQGNQPQHF. CDR3 bases: TGTGCCAGCAGCACCCGACAGGGCAATCAGCCCCAGCATTTT.

The chain uses TRBV5-6 and TRBJ2-2; 8 bases are a match to TRBD1. CDR1 is SGHDT, CDR2 YYEEEE, per germline. The CDR3 extends over 15 amino acids. V gave up 4 bases and J gave up 0 bases; unmatched junction bases: 2. This chain's CDR3 is CASSPGQANTGELFF. The CDR3 region has the DNA TGTGCCAGCAGCCCGGGACAGGCGAACACCGGGGAGCTGTTTTTT.

The rearrangement uses TRBV7-9 and TRBJ1-5, with D uncertain. CDR1 SEHNR and CDR2 FQNEAQ come from the germline V gene (reference sequence). The V gene lost 5 bases and the J gene lost 9 bases, with 17 bases spanning the gap. CDR3 size: 14 residues. CDR3 coding DNA: TGTGCCAGCAGCCCGACTGACGGGGTAGCGCCCCAGCATTTT. Its translation is CASSPTDGVAPQHF.

The chain joins TRBV6-5 to TRBJ2-7; possible D gene TRBD1, 6 bases. The CDR3 loop spans 14 amino acids. The V and J ends lost 6 bases and 0 bases respectively, with 12 bases between them. Per germline, CDR1 MNHEY and CDR2 SVGAGI. CDR3 sequence: CASSSTGSSYEQYF. The CDR3, as DNA: TGTGCCAGCAGCTCAACAGGGAGCTCCTACGAGCAGTACTTC.

V is TRBV7-9 and J is TRBJ2-7; tentatively, D is TRBD1 (5 bases). The germline V gene has CDR1 SEHNR and CDR2 FQNEAQ (reference sequence). Trimming removed 5 bases at V and 3 bases at J, with 8 bases between. The CDR3 extends over 12 amino acids. As DNA, the CDR3 is TGTGCCAGCAGCCCAGGGATCTACGAGCAGTACTTC. This encodes CASSPGIYEQYF. Combining the CDR3 with reference TRBV7-9 and TRBJ2-7 gives the whole variable domain DTGVSQNPRHKITKRGQNVTFRCDPISEHNRLYWYRQTLGQGPEFLTYFQNEAQLEKSRLLSDRFSAERPKGSFSTLEIQRTEQGDSAMYLCASSPGIYEQYFGPGTRLTVT.

The chain employs TRBV18 and TRBJ2-2, with a tentative D call TRBD1 (6 bases). Trimming removed 3 bases from V and 4 bases from J, with 15 bases in between. The CDR3 consists of 16 residues. CDR1 and CDR2 (germline): KGHSH, LQKENI. The CDR3 nucleotides are TGTGCCAGCTCACCCCGCCCAGGGGCCGGCACCGGGGAGCTGTTTTTT. Its protein product is CASSPRPGAGTGELFF.

This sequence joins TRBV5-1 and TRBJ2-2, with D perhaps TRBD2 (5 bases). Looked up from germline, CDR1 is SGHRS and CDR2 is YFSETQ. The germline V and J ends were trimmed by 0 bases and 5 bases, with 8 bases remaining between them. The CDR3 runs 14 residues. The CDR3 DNA reads TGCGCCAGCAGCTTGGTGGAGGTGACCGGGGAGCTGTTTTTT. Protein sequence: CASSLVEVTGELFF.

The rearrangement links TRBV7-8 to TRBJ1-5, with TRBD1 as a possible D gene (6 bases). Germline CDR1 is SGHVS and CDR2 is FQNEAQ. The CDR3 runs to 15 residues. V shed 5 bases and J shed 3 bases, with 14 bases lying between them. CDR3 in DNA: TGTGCCAGCAGCGTTGACAGGATGGTCAATCAGCCCCAGCATTTT. Protein product: CASSVDRMVNQPQHF.

V is TRBV4-2 and J is TRBJ2-3; D might be TRBD2 (7 bases). Germline CDR1 and CDR2: LGHNA and YNFKEQ. The CDR3 has 17 residues. V was pared by 2 bases and J by 1 base, with 16 bases between. DNA for the CDR3: TGTGCCAGCAGCCAAAGGGTCACGGGGGGCCGCACAGATACGCAGTATTTT. As protein: CASSQRVTGGRTDTQYF.

The V and J genes are TRBV5-1 and TRBJ2-3, with 7 nucleotides matching TRBD2. The CDR3 spans 14 residues. Germline CDR1 is SGHRS and CDR2 is YFSETQ. Losses at the gene ends were 4 bases for V and 5 bases for J; bases not matched to a gene: 7. The DNA of the CDR3 is TGCGCCAGCAGCATCCTCTCGGGAGGAGATACGCAGTATTTT. Protein product: CASSILSGGDTQYF.

The rearrangement links TRBV6-6 to TRBJ1-4; the D is unclear. The V gene's germline CDR1 is MNHNY and CDR2 SVGAGI (reference sequence). Trimming left V 4 bases short and J 6 bases short, with 12 bases between. CDR3 size: 14 residues. CDR3 in amino acids: CASSSSRLDEKLFF. As DNA, the CDR3 is TGTGCCAGCAGTTCCTCGCGCCTAGATGAAAAACTGTTTTTT.